This TCR beta chain was sequenced in a study of T cell responses to AZD1222 COVID-19 vaccine. Note on this clone: The antigen is undetermined.

Whole-study findings and limits: Spike-wide coverage was observed for vaccine-associated CD4 TCRs, with dominant responses at 160-218 and 743-854. Clonal diversity may have been underestimated, and the donors were mostly white British, with more females than males.

Sequencing was performed with immunoSEQ multiplex PCR; in TCRdb, only in-frame clones are kept and a portion is missing. Here the sample spans about 70,000 clones, 88% being singletons. In germline, CDR1 is SGHRS, CDR2 YFSETQ. Trimming removed 4 bases from V and 8 bases from J, with 15 bases in between. The CDR3 consists of 13 residues. This TCR was sampled from an adult who received the MenACWY meningococcal vaccine as a control. The chain couples TRBV5-1 to TRBJ1-2; D is perhaps TRBD1 (5 bases). The starting material was peripheral blood, obtained 28 days after the second dose of the MenACWY control vaccine. CDR3 bases: TGCGCCAGCAGCACCGGGGCATCAGAGGGCTACACCTTC. Its translation is CASSTGASEGYTF.